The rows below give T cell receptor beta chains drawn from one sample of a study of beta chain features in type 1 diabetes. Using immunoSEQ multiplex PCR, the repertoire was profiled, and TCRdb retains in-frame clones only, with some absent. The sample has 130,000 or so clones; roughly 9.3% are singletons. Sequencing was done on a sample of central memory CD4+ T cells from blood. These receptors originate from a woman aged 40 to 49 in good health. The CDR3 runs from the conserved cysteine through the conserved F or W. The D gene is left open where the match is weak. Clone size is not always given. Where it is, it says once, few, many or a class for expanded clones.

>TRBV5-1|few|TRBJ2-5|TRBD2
TGCGCCAGCAGCCCGCGTGCGGGGGGGACCCAGTACTTC
CASSPRAGGTQYF
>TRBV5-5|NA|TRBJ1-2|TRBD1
TGTGCCAGCAGCTCTCTCGACAGGGCTAACTATGGCTACACCTTC
CASSSLDRANYGYTF
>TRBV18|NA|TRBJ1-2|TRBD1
TGTGCCAGCTCACCAGGGACAGAGAACTATGGCTACACCTTC
CASSPGTENYGYTF
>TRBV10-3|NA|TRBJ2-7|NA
TGTGCCATCAGTGAAGGCAGGGTCACCTACGAGCAGTACTTC
CAISEGRVTYEQYF
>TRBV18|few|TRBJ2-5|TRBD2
TGTGCCAGCTCACCAAGGGGTAGCGGGAGCGCGGAAGAGACCCAGTACTTC
CASSPRGSGSAEETQYF
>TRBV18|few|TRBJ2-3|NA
TGTGCCAGCTCACCACGCAGGGAAGATACGCAGTATTTT
CASSPRREDTQYF
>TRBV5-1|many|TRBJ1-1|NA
TGCGCCAGCAAAACAGGACCGAACACTGAAGCTTTCTTT
CASKTGPNTEAFF
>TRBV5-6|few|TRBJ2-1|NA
TGTGCCAGCAGCCGTACTACAGGGGAGCAGTTCTTC
CASSRTTGEQFF
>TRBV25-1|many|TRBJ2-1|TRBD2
TGTGCCAGCAGTGGGACTAGCGGGGGGAACTACAATGAGCAGTTCTTC
CASSGTSGGNYNEQFF
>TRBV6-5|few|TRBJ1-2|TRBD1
TGTGCCAGCAGTCTAGGACAGGGCGACTATGGCTACACCTTC
CASSLGQGDYGYTF
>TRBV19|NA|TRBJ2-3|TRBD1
TGTGCCAGTAGTATGGGTCAGGGGACAGGCACAGATACGCAGTATTTT
CASSMGQGTGTDTQYF
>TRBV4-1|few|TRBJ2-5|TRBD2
TGCGCCAGCAGCCAAGATAGGGATGTAGCGGGGGAAGAGACCCAGTACTTC
CASSQDRDVAGEETQYF
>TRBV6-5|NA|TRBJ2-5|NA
TGTGCCAGCGGAGATAAGGGGATGCGGGGAGAGACCCAGTACTTC
CASGDKGMRGETQYF
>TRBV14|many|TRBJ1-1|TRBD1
TGTGCCAGCAGCCTTAGGACAGGCATGAACACTGAAGCTTTCTTT
CASSLRTGMNTEAFF
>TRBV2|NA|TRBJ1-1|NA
TGTGCCAGCACCTACGACAGTGAAGCTTTCTTT
CASTYDSEAFF
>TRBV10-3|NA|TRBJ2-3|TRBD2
TGTGCCACCCTAGCGGGGTTCACAGATACGCAGTATTTT
CATLAGFTDTQYF